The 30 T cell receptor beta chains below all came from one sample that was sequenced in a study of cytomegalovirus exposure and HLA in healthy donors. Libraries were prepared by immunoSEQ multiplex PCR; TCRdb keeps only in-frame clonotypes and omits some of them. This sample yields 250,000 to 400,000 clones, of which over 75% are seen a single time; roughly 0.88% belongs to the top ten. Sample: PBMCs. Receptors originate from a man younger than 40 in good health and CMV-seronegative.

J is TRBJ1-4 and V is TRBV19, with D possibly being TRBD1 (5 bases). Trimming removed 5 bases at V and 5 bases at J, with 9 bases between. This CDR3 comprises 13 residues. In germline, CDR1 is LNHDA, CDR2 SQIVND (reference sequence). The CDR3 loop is CASSFGGNEKLFF. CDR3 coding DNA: TGTGCCAGTAGTTTCGGGGGAAATGAAAAACTGTTTTTT.

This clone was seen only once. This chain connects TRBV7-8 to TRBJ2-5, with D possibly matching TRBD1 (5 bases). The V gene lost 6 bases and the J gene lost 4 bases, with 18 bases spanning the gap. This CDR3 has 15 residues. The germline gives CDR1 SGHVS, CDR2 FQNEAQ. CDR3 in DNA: TGTGCCAGCAGACTTGGGCAGGGCATGGGAGAGACCCAGTACTTC. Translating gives CASRLGQGMGETQYF.

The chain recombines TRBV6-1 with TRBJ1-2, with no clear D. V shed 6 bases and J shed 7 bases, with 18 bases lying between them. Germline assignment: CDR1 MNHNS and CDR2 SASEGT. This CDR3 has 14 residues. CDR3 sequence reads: CASRAPAVLPGYTF. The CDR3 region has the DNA TGTGCCAGCAGGGCCCCGGCGGTACTTCCTGGCTACACCTTC.

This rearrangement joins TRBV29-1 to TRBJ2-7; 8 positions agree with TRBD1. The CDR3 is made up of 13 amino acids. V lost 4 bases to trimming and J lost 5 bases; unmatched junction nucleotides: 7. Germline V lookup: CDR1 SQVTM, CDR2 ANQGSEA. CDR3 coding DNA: TGCAGCGTTGCTCGCGGGACAGGTCACGAGCAGTACTTC. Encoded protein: CSVARGTGHEQYF.

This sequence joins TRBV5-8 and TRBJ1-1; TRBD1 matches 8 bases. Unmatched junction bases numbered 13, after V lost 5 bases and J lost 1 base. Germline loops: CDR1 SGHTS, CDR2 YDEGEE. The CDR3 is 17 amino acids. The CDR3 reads CASSPDRGLRGNTEAFF. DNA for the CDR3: TGTGCCAGCAGTCCCGACAGGGGCCTTCGGGGGAACACTGAAGCTTTCTTT.

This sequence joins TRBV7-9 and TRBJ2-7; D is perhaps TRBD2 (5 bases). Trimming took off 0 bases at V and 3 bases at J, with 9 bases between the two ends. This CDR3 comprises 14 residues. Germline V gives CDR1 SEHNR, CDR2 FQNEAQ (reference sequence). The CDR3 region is CASSLAWRHYEQYF. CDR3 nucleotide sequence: TGTGCCAGCAGCTTAGCCTGGAGGCACTACGAGCAGTACTTC.

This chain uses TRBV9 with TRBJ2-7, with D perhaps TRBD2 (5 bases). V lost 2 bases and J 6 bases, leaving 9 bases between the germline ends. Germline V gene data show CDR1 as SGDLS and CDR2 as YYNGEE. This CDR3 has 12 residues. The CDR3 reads CASSVPGGEQYF. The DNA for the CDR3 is TGTGCCAGCAGCGTCCCCGGAGGCGAGCAGTACTTC.

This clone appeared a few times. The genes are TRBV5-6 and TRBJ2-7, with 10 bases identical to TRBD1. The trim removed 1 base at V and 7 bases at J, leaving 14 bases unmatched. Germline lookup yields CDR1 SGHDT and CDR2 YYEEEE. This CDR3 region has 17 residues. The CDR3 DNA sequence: TGTGCCAGCAGCTTGACATGGCCGGACAGGGGGTTTTTAGAGCAGTACTTC. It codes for CASSLTWPDRGFLEQYF. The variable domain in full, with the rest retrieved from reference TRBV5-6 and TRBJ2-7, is DAGVTQSPTHLIKTRGQQVTLRCSPKSGHDTVSWYQQALGQGPQFIFQYYEEEERQRGNFPDRFSGHQFPNYSSELNVNALLLGDSALYLCASSLTWPDRGFLEQYFGPGTRLTVT.

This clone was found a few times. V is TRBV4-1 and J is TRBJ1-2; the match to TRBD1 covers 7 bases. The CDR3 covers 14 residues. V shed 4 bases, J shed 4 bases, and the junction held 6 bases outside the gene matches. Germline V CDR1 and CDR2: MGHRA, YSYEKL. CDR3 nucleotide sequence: TGCGCCAGCAGCCCCTTGACAGGGCCCTATGGCTACACCTTC. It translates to CASSPLTGPYGYTF.

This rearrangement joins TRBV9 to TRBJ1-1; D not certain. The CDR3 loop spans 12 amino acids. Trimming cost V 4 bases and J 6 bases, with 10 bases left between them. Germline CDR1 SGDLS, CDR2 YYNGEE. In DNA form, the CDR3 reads TGTGCCAGCAGCTCCCACGGTCCTGAAGCTTTCTTT. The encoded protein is CASSSHGPEAFF. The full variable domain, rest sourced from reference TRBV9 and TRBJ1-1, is DSGVTQTPKHLITATGQRVTLRCSPRSGDLSVYWYQQSLDQGLQFLIQYYNGEERAKGNILERFSAQQFPDLHSELNLSSLELGDSALYFCASSSHGPEAFFGQGTRLTVV.

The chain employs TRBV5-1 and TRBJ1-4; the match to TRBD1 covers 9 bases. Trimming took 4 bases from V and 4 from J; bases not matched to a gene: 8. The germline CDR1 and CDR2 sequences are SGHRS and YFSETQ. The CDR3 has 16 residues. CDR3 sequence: CASSRSTGQGNEKLFF. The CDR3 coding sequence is TGCGCCAGCAGCCGCTCCACGGGACAGGGTAATGAAAAACTGTTTTTT.

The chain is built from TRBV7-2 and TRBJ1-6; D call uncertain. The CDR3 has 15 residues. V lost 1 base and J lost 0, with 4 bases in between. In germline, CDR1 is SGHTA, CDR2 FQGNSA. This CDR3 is CASSLDSSYNSPLHF. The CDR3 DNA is TGTGCCAGCAGCTTAGACAGCTCCTATAATTCACCCCTCCACTTT.

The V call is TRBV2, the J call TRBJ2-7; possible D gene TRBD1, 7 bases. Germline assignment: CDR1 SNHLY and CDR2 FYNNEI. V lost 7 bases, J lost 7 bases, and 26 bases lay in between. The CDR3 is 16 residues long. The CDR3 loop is CASNNEIGRGDPEQYF. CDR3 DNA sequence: TGTGCCAGCAACAATGAGATCGGCAGGGGGGACCCGGAGCAGTACTTC.

DNA for the CDR3: TGCGCCAGCAGTACCCGACAGGGACCTGAAGCTTTCTTT. Translated: CASSTRQGPEAFF. The chain recombines TRBV10-2 with TRBJ1-1, with 7 bases aligning to TRBD1. The V gene's germline CDR1 is WSHSY and CDR2 SAAADI. The V gene end was trimmed by 5 bases and the J gene end by 6 bases; junction bases not matched to a gene: 6. This CDR3 region has 13 residues.

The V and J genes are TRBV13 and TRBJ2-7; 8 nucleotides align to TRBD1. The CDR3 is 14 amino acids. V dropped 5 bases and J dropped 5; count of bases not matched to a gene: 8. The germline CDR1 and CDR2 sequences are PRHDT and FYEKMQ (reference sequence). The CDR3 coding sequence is TGTGCCAGCAGCCCCCCAGGGGGCGCAGACGAGCAGTACTTC. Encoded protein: CASSPPGGADEQYF.

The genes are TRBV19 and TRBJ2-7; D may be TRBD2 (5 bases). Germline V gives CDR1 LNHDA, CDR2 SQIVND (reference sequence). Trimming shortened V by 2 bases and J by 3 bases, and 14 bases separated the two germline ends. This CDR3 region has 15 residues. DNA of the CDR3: TGTGCCAGTAGTATACGGGGAAACAATTACTACGAGCAGTACTTC. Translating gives CASSIRGNNYYEQYF.

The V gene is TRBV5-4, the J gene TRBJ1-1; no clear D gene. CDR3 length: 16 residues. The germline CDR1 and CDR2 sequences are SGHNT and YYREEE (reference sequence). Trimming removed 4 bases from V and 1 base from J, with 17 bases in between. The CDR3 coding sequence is TGTGCCAGCAGCCCCCCCCTCCCGACTCGGAACACTGAAGCTTTCTTT. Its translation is CASSPPLPTRNTEAFF.

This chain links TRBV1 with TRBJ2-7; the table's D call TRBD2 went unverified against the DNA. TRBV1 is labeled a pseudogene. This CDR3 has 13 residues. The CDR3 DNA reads TGCACCAGCACCGCAGAGAGGAAATACGAGCAGTACTTC. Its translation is CTSTAERKYEQYF.

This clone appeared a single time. Here the CDR3 DNA reads TGCGCCAGCAGCTACGACAGGGGTAGCTACGAGCAGTACTTC. Translating gives CASSYDRGSYEQYF. The chain links TRBV5-1 to TRBJ2-7; 8 positions match TRBD1. CDR1 and CDR2 from the germline V gene are SGHRS and YFSETQ. The CDR3 runs 14 residues. After removal of 3 bases from V and 3 bases from J, the junction contained 5 bases not matched to a gene.

CDR3 nucleotide sequence: TGTGCTAGTGGTTTGGAGATTACAGGGAAACTAGCCAAAAACATTCAGTACTTC. As protein: CASGLEITGKLAKNIQYF. The gene calls are TRBV12-5 and TRBJ2-4, with a possible D match to TRBD1 (6 bases). Trimming removed 1 base at V and 0 bases at J, with 16 bases between. CDR3 length: 18 residues. Germline V CDR1 and CDR2: LGHNT, FRNRAP.

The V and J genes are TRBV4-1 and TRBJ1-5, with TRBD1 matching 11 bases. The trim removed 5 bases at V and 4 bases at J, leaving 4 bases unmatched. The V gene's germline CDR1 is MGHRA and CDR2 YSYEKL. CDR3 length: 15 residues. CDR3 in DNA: TGCGCCAGCAGCTACGGACAGGGGGCAAATCAGCCCCAGCATTTT. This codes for CASSYGQGANQPQHF.

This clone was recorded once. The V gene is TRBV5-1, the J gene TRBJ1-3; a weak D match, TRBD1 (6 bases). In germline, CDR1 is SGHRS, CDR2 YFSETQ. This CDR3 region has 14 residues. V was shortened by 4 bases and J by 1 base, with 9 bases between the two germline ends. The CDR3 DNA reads TGCGCCAGCAGCGTGGACAGATCTGGAAACACCATATATTTT. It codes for CASSVDRSGNTIYF.

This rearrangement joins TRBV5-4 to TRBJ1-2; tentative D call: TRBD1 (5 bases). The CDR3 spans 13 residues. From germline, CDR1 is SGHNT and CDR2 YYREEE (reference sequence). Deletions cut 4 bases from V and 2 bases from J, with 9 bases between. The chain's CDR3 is CASSQTANYGYTF. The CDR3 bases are TGTGCCAGCAGCCAGACAGCGAACTATGGCTACACCTTC.

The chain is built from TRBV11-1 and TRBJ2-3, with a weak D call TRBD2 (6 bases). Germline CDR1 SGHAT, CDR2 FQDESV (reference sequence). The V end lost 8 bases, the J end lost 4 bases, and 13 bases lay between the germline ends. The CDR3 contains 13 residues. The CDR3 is CASEASVSDTQYF. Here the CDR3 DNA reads TGTGCCAGCGAGGCTAGCGTATCAGATACGCAGTATTTT.

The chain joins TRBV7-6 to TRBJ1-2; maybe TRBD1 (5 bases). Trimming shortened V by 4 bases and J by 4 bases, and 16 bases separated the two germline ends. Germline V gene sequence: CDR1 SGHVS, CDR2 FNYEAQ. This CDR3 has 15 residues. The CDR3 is CASSWEPQGGYGYTF. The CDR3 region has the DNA TGTGCCAGCAGCTGGGAACCTCAGGGTGGCTATGGCTACACCTTC.

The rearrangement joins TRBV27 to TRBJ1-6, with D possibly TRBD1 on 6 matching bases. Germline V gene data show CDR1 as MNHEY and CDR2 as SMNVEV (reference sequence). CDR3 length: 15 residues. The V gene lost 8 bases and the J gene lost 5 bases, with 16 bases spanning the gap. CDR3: CASSVRGSHNSPLHF. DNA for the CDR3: TGTGCCAGCTCAGTCAGGGGATCCCATAATTCACCCCTCCACTTT.

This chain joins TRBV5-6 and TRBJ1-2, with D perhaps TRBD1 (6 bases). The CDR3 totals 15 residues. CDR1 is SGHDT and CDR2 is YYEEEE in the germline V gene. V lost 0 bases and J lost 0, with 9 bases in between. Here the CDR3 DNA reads TGTGCCAGCAGCTTGGGGGGACACCCTAACTATGGCTACACCTTC. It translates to CASSLGGHPNYGYTF.

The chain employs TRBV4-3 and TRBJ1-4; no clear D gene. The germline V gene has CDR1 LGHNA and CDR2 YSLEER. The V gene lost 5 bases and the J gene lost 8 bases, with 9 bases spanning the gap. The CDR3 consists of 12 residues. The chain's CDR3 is CASSKRGEKLFF. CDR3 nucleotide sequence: TGCGCCAGCAGCAAAAGAGGGGAAAAACTGTTTTTT.

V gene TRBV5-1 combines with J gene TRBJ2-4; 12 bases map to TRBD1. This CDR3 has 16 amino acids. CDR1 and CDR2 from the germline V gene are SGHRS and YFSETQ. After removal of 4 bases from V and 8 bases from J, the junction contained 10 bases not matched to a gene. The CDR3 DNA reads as TGCGCCAGCAGCCAGGGGACAGGGGGCAAGCTATACATTCAGTACTTC. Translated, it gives CASSQGTGGKLYIQYF.

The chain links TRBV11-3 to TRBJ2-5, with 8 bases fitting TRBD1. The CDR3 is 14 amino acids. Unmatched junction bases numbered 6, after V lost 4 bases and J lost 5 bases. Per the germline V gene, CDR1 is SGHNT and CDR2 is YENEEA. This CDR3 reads CASSSRGPGETQYF. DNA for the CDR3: TGTGCCAGCAGCTCCAGGGGGCCGGGGGAGACCCAGTACTTC.